Listed below are T cell receptor beta chains from one sample, sequenced in a study. TCRdb used MiXCR to reprocess the 5' RACE reads, holding one entry per CDR3 protein. The data show thousands of distinct CDR3 sequences, under 50% seen once. The material sequenced was Tregs sorted from a lymph node. These receptor sequences come from a female donor with breast cancer. Both conserved end residues are part of each CDR3. A D gene is named only where the DNA matches it firmly. Size is stated for part of the rows, as once, few or many counts, or as a class when the clone is expanded.

clone size: NA; V gene: TRBV11-2; CDR3 length: 14; D gene: TRBD1; J gene: TRBJ2-7; CDR3 protein: CASSSPGTAYEQYF; CDR3 DNA: TGTGCCAGCAGCTCTCCCGGGACAGCCTACGAGCAGTACTTC
clone size: few; V gene: TRBV4-1; CDR3 length: 14; D gene: NA; J gene: TRBJ2-7; CDR3 protein: CASSQRSGAYEQYF; CDR3 DNA: TGCGCCAGCAGCCAGAGAAGTGGGGCCTACGAGCAGTACTTC
clone size: NA; V gene: TRBV29-1; CDR3 length: 13; D gene: TRBD1; J gene: TRBJ2-5; CDR3 protein: CSVSVQGQETQYF; CDR3 DNA: TGCAGCGTCTCCGTACAGGGGCAAGAGACCCAGTACTTC
clone size: NA; V gene: TRBV6-6; CDR3 length: 14; D gene: NA; J gene: TRBJ2-1; CDR3 protein: CASSHPPSSNEQFF; CDR3 DNA: TGTGCCAGCAGTCACCCCCCTAGTAGCAATGAGCAGTTCTTC
clone size: NA; V gene: TRBV12-3/TRBV12-4; CDR3 length: 14; D gene: NA; J gene: TRBJ1-5; CDR3 protein: CASGLSGSNQPQHF; CDR3 DNA: TGTGCTAGTGGTTTGTCCGGAAGCAATCAGCCCCAGCATTTT
clone size: few; V gene: TRBV6-5; CDR3 length: 14; D gene: NA; J gene: TRBJ1-1; CDR3 protein: CASSYSVTGPEAFF; CDR3 DNA: TGTGCCAGCAGTTATTCGGTTACAGGCCCCGAAGCTTTCTTT
clone size: few; V gene: TRBV6-1; CDR3 length: 15; D gene: TRBD2; J gene: TRBJ2-1; CDR3 protein: CASRYLAGGSNEQFF; CDR3 DNA: TGTGCCAGCAGGTACCTAGCGGGAGGCTCTAATGAGCAGTTCTTC
clone size: NA; V gene: TRBV4-1; CDR3 length: 13; D gene: NA; J gene: TRBJ2-1; CDR3 protein: CASSQGRRNEQFF; CDR3 DNA: TGCGCCAGCAGCCAAGGTCGGCGGAATGAGCAGTTCTTC
clone size: NA; V gene: TRBV12-3/TRBV12-4; CDR3 length: 16; D gene: NA; J gene: TRBJ1-1; CDR3 protein: CANITTGGFVNTEAFF; CDR3 DNA: TGTGCCAACATTACAACGGGGGGCTTCGTGAACACTGAAGCTTTCTTT
clone size: few; V gene: TRBV6-2/TRBV6-3; CDR3 length: 15; D gene: NA; J gene: TRBJ1-5; CDR3 protein: CASSHSRYSNQPQHF; CDR3 DNA: TGTGCCAGCAGTCACAGCAGATATAGCAATCAGCCCCAGCATTTT
clone size: NA; V gene: TRBV29-1; CDR3 length: 14; D gene: NA; J gene: TRBJ2-3; CDR3 protein: CSVEAPGSTDTQYF; CDR3 DNA: TGCAGCGTTGAAGCCCCGGGGAGCACAGATACGCAGTATTTT